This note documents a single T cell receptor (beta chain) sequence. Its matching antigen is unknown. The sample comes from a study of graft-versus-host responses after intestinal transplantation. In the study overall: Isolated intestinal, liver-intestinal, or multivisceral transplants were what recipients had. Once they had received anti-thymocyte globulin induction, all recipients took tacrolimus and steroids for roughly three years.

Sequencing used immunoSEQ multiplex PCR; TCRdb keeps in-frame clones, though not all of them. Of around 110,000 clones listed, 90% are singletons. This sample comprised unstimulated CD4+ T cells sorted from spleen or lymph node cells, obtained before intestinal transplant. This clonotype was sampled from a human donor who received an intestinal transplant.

The CDR3 DNA is TGTGCCAGCAGCCGGACAGTCGCCGAAGCTTTCTTT. Translating gives CASSRTVAEAFF. The V call is TRBV7-9, the J call TRBJ1-1; maybe TRBD1 (6 bases). Germline assignment: CDR1 SEHNR and CDR2 FQNEAQ (reference sequence). This CDR3 spans 12 amino acids. Trimming cost V 5 bases and J 8 bases, with 12 bases left between them.